The 9 T cell receptor beta chains given below trace back to one sample, sequenced in a study of T cell changes during pregnancy in multiple sclerosis (dated by TCRdb to between 2018 and 2021). Libraries were prepared through the immunoSEQ multiplex PCR assay. TCRdb limited this immuneACCESS table to in-frame rearrangements with V and J called. A share of clones is missing; checked studies link under half to unresolved V genes, and the rest is unexplained. Across this sample there are 35,000 to 45,000 clones, with more than 90% seen only once. 5.4% of the sample goes to the ten largest clones. This specimen consisted of peripheral blood, obtained in the third trimester of pregnancy. These receptors all come from a female donor in good health, enrolled as a control in a pregnancy study.

The V gene is TRBV6-5, the J gene TRBJ1-2; D is possibly TRBD1 (5 bases). This CDR3 has 13 residues. Germline V CDR1 and CDR2: MNHEY, SVGAGI. The V end lost 5 bases, the J end lost 5 bases, and 12 bases lay between the germline ends. CDR3 in DNA: TGTGCCAGCAGTGAAATACCAGGGTATGGCTACACCTTC. Protein sequence: CASSEIPGYGYTF.

V and J are TRBV10-1 and TRBJ2-6; no clear D gene. This CDR3 has 13 residues. With 5 bases removed from V and 1 base from J, the gap between germline ends came to 3 bases. Germline CDR1 is WNHNN and CDR2 is SYGVQD (reference sequence). The CDR3 here is CASSPSGANVLTF. The CDR3 coding sequence is TGCGCCAGCAGTCCTTCTGGGGCCAACGTCCTGACTTTC.

The chain combines TRBV6-5 with TRBJ2-5, with D tentatively TRBD2 (5 bases). CDR3 length: 14 amino acids. CDR1 is MNHEY and CDR2 is SVGAGI in the germline V gene. V shed 0 bases and J shed 5 bases, with 10 bases lying between them. The CDR3: CASSYSGLSETQYF. The CDR3 nucleotides are TGTGCCAGCAGTTACTCAGGACTGAGTGAGACCCAGTACTTC.

The chain links TRBV28 to TRBJ2-2; no clear D. V lost 2 bases, J lost 3 bases, and 7 bases lay in between. This CDR3 region has 14 residues. CDR1 and CDR2 (germline): MDHEN, SYDVKM. The CDR3 is CASSLLVHTGELFF. The CDR3, as DNA: TGTGCCAGCAGTTTACTAGTCCACACCGGGGAGCTGTTTTTT.

The chain couples TRBV7-2 to TRBJ2-5; 8 bases align to TRBD2. Germline V gene sequence: CDR1 SGHTA, CDR2 FQGNSA. Unmatched junction bases numbered 5, after V lost 1 base and J lost 7 bases. The CDR3 spans 14 residues. The CDR3 sequence: CASSLDGGAGTQYF. The CDR3 DNA follows: TGTGCCAGCAGCTTAGACGGGGGGGCCGGGACCCAGTACTTC. Full variable domain (remainder filled in from reference TRBV7-2 and TRBJ2-5): GAGVSQSPSNKVTEKGKDVELRCDPISGHTALYWYRQSLGQGLEFLIYFQGNSAPDKSGLPSDRFSAERTGGSVSTLTIQRTQQEDSAVYLCASSLDGGAGTQYFGPGTRLLVL.

The J gene is TRBJ2-7, the V gene TRBV29-1, with a weak D call TRBD2 (6 bases). Germline values: CDR1 SQVTM, CDR2 ANQGSEA. The CDR3 contains 13 residues. V was clipped by 4 bases and J by 3 bases, with 13 bases between them. The DNA for the CDR3 is TGCAGCGTTGTAGGGCGGGACCACTACGAGCAGTACTTC. Residues: CSVVGRDHYEQYF.

This sequence joins TRBV20-1 and TRBJ1-1; maybe TRBD1 (5 bases). The CDR3 length is 11 residues. Germline V gene data show CDR1 as DFQATT and CDR2 as SNEGSKA (reference sequence). The ends were cut back, 2 bases at V and 6 bases at J, with 7 bases in the middle. In nucleotides, the CDR3 is TGCAGTGCTAGAACACAGGCTGAAGCTTTCTTT. This translates into CSARTQAEAFF.

The chain employs TRBV7-9 and TRBJ1-6, with TRBD1 matching 8 bases. V shed 6 bases, J shed 8 bases, and the junction held 6 bases outside the gene matches. CDR1 and CDR2 from the germline V gene are SEHNR and FQNEAQ (reference sequence). The CDR3 spans 14 residues. CDR3 sequence: CASRSTGVYSPLHF. The CDR3 nucleotides read TGTGCCAGCAGATCGACAGGGGTTTATTCACCCCTCCACTTT.

J is TRBJ1-6 and V is TRBV7-2; no firm D call. Trimming cost V 4 bases and J 7 bases, with 5 bases left between them. The CDR3 spans 12 residues. Germline values: CDR1 SGHTA, CDR2 FQGNSA. The CDR3 coding sequence is TGTGCCAGCAGCTCCATCAATTCACCCCTCCACTTT. This translates into CASSSINSPLHF.